This TCR beta chain was captured by sequencing in a study of blood T cells in healthy people across ages. It was with a sample-barcoded 5' primer and a J-beta primer mix that a second PCR of roughly 7 to 12 cycles was run. TCRdb called the 5' RACE reads again in MiXCR, with one record for every CDR3 protein. The top ten clones hold roughly 25% of a sample with 890,000 or so distinct CDR3 sequences, less than 80% of them seen once. Input material: blood. The TCR was taken from a man aged 25 to 40 in good health.

Written as DNA, the CDR3 is TGTGCCAGCAGCCAGCAGATCCTCACAGATACGCAGTATTTT. As protein: CASSQQILTDTQYF. This sequence joins TRBV3-1 and TRBJ2-3; no clear D. V lost 3 bases to trimming and J lost 2 bases, with 9 bases between them. The CDR3 runs 14 residues. Germline lookup yields CDR1 LGHDT and CDR2 YNNKEL (reference sequence).